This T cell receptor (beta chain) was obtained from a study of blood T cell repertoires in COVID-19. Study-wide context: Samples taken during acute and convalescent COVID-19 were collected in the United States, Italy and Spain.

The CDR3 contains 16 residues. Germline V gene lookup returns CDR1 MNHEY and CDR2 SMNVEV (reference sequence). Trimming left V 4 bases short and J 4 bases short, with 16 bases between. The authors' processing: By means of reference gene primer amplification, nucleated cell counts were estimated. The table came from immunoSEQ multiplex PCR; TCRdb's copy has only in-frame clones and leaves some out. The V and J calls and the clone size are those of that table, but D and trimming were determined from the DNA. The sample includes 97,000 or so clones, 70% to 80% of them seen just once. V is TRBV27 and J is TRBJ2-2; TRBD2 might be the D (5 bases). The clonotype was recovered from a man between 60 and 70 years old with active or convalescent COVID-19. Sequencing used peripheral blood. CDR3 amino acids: CASSSLAGLLTGELFF. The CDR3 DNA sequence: TGTGCCAGCAGTTCCCTGGCGGGCTTACTCACCGGGGAGCTGTTTTTT.